One and the same sample provided the 12 T cell receptor beta chains below, sequenced in a study of T-cell reconstitution after alpha-beta-depleted transplantation in children. As it was prepared, the TCRbeta library received unique molecular identifiers. Using its own MiXCR run on the PCR reads, TCRdb lists one record per CDR3 protein. The sample has 200,000 to 250,000 distinct CDR3 sequences, about 9.5% seen once. The sample here was PBMCs from the stem cell graft donor, taken from the stem cell graft. These receptors originate from a human donor who donated a stem cell graft to a child with acute lymphoblastic leukemia.

This clonotype was detected only a few times. The genes are TRBV4-2 and TRBJ1-1, with a possible D match to TRBD1 (5 bases). Trimming took off 0 bases at V and 3 bases at J, with 8 bases between the two ends. This CDR3 is 14 amino acids long. Germline loops: CDR1 LGHNA, CDR2 YNFKEQ. This CDR3 is CASSQDRGHTEAFF. The CDR3 DNA follows: TGTGCCAGCAGCCAAGACCGGGGACACACTGAAGCTTTCTTT.

This clonotype was seen many times. This sequence joins TRBV20-1 and TRBJ2-3; D is unclear. V gave up 6 bases and J gave up 5 bases, with 18 bases separating them. CDR3 length: 14 amino acids. CDR1 and CDR2 (germline): DFQATT, SNEGSKA (reference sequence). CDR3 region: CSAPWAFEGDTQYF. CDR3 nucleotide sequence: TGCAGTGCACCGTGGGCCTTCGAAGGAGATACGCAGTATTTT.

This clonotype was observed a handful of times. This chain joins TRBV12-3 or TRBV12-4 and TRBJ2-7; D is perhaps TRBD1 (6 bases). CDR3 size: 14 residues. V lost 6 bases and J 6 bases, leaving 18 bases between the germline ends. The CDR3 spells CASSPGADRGEQYF. The DNA of the CDR3 is TGTGCCAGCAGCCCAGGGGCGGACCGGGGCGAGCAGTACTTC.

This clonotype was counted between two and nine times. The genes are TRBV29-1 and TRBJ2-2; D not resolved. V dropped 6 bases and J dropped 0 bases, with 8 bases sitting between them. The CDR3 contains 13 residues. The V gene's germline CDR1 is SQVTM and CDR2 ANQGSEA. CDR3 DNA sequence: TGCAGCGTCAAAAATCCGAACACCGGGGAGCTGTTTTTT. Amino acids: CSVKNPNTGELFF.

This clonotype came up a few times. The chain employs TRBV19 and TRBJ1-1, with D uncertain. CDR1 is LNHDA, CDR2 SQIVND, per germline (reference sequence). The CDR3 consists of 12 residues. CDR3 DNA: TGTGGGTCCGGCGGGGTGAACACTGAAGCTTTCTTT. This encodes CGSGGVNTEAFF.

This clonotype was seen more than once but under ten times. The CDR3 bases are TGCGCCAGCAGCTTGGAAGCCCCAGGAGCCAATGAGCAGTTCTTC. Translation: CASSLEAPGANEQFF. The V gene is TRBV5-1, the J gene TRBJ2-1; D remains ambiguous. Trimming pared 0 bases from V and 6 bases from J, leaving 13 bases between. Looked up from germline, CDR1 is SGHRS and CDR2 is YFSETQ. The CDR3 has 15 residues. The full variable domain, its missing parts supplied by reference TRBV5-1 and TRBJ2-1, is KAGVTQTPRYLIKTRGQQVTLSCSPISGHRSVSWYQQTPGQGLQFLFEYFSETQRNKGNFPGRFSGRQFSNSRSEMNVSTLELGDSALYLCASSLEAPGANEQFFGPGTRLTVL.

This clonotype was detected many times. V and J are TRBV6-1 and TRBJ2-7; possible D gene TRBD2, 6 bases. CDR1 and CDR2 from the germline V gene are MNHNS and SASEGT. The CDR3 runs 16 residues. Trimming stripped 0 bases from V and 0 bases from J, with 12 bases between. In DNA form, the CDR3 reads TGTGCCAGCAGTGAAGCGTGGAGGGGCATCTCCTACGAGCAGTACTTC. Translation gives CASSEAWRGISYEQYF.

This clonotype was recorded many times. The rearrangement links TRBV12-3 or TRBV12-4 to TRBJ2-2; 14 bases map to TRBD2. CDR3 length equals 16 residues. V lost 2 bases and J lost 9; bases outside the gene matches: 5. The CDR3 nucleotides are TGTGCCAGCAGTTTACGACTAGCGGGGGGGCCCAGGGAGCTGTTTTTT. Translation gives CASSLRLAGGPRELFF.

The sample holds many counts of this clonotype. The chain is built from TRBV24-1 and TRBJ2-7; 10 bases are shared with TRBD1. This CDR3 spans 15 amino acids. Germline V gives CDR1 KGHDR, CDR2 SFDVKD. After removal of 3 bases from V and 3 bases from J, the junction contained 4 bases not matched to a gene. CDR3 loop: CATSDPGTGDYEQYF. The CDR3 coding sequence is TGTGCCACCAGTGATCCCGGGACAGGGGACTACGAGCAGTACTTC.

This clonotype was recorded a few times. The rearrangement joins TRBV5-1 to TRBJ2-3, with D hard to call. CDR1 and CDR2 (germline): SGHRS, YFSETQ. The CDR3 has 15 amino acids. V lost 0 bases and J 2 bases, leaving 10 bases between the germline ends. CDR3 sequence reads: CASSLGTLNTDTQYF. CDR3 in DNA: TGCGCCAGCAGCTTGGGGACGTTGAACACAGATACGCAGTATTTT.

The V call is TRBV9, the J call TRBJ1-3; the D gene is possibly TRBD1 (5 bases). The CDR3 extends over 17 amino acids. Germline assignment: CDR1 SGDLS and CDR2 YYNGEE. V shed 3 bases and J shed 0 bases, with 16 bases lying between them. The CDR3 loop reads CASSGDPFSNSGNTIYF. The CDR3 coding sequence is TGTGCCAGCAGCGGGGACCCCTTCTCTAACTCTGGAAACACCATATATTTT.

This clonotype appeared a few times. The rearrangement links TRBV7-9 to TRBJ2-7; D gene uncertain. Germline-derived CDR1 and CDR2 are SEHNR and FQNEAQ (reference sequence). The CDR3 covers 14 residues. V was trimmed by 1 base and J by 3 bases, leaving 10 bases between them. Here the CDR3 reads CASSLVTEFYEQYF. The DNA for the CDR3 is TGTGCCAGCAGCTTAGTCACAGAATTCTACGAGCAGTACTTC.